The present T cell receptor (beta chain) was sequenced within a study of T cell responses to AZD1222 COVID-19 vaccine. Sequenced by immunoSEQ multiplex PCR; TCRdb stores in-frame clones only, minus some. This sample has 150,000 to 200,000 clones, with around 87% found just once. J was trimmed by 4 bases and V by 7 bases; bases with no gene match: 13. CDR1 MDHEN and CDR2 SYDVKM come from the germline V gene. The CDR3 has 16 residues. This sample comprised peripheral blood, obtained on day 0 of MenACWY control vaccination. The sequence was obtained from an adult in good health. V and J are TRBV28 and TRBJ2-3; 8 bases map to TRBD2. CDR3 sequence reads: CASTLGGAVGADTQYF. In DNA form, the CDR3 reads TGTGCCAGCACCCTCGGGGGGGCCGTGGGGGCAGATACGCAGTATTTT. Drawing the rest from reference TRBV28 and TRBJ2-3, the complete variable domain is DVKVTQSSRYLVKRTGEKVFLECVQDMDHENMFWYRQDPGLGLRLIYFSYDVKMKEKGDIPEGYSVSREKKERFSLILESASTNQTSMYLCASTLGGAVGADTQYFGPGTRLTVL.